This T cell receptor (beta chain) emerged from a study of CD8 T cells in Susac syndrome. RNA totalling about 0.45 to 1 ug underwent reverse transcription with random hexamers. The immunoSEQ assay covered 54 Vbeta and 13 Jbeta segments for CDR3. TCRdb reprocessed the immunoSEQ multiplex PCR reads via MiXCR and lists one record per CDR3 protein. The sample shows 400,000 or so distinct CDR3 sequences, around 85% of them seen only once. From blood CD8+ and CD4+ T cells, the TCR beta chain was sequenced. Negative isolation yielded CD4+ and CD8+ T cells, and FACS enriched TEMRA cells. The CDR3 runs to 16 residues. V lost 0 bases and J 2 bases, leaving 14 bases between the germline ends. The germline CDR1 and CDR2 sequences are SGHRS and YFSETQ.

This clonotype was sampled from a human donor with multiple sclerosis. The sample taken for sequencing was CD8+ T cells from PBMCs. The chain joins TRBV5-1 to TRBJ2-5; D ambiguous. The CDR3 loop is CASSLDYSGQQETQYF. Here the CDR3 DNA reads TGCGCCAGCAGCTTGGATTACAGTGGGCAGCAAGAGACCCAGTACTTC.